This is a list of T cell receptor beta chains from one sample in a study of radiotherapy plus CTLA-4 blockade in lung cancer. Profiling relied on immunoSEQ multiplex PCR, and the TCRdb table lists in-frame clones only, not all of them. The data hold about 72,000 clones, with under 85% observed a single time. The sample here was peripheral blood, taken from a patient treated with radiotherapy plus ipilimumab. Receptor source: a human donor with non-small cell lung cancer who had a partial response to radiotherapy plus ipilimumab. Each CDR3 is given with its conserved first and last residue. The D gene is left open where the match is weak. Not every row has a clone size; where given, it reads once, few, many or a size class.

d_gene	j_gene	v_gene	abundance	CDR3nt	CDR3aa
-	TRBJ2-7	TRBV13	-	TGTGCCAGCAGCTCGCTCCAGACAAAACGTCACGAGCAGTACTTC	CASSSLQTKRHEQYF
TRBD1	TRBJ2-7	TRBV7-2	-	TGTGCCAGCAGCTTAGTAGTAGGGGGCGGCTACGAGCAGTACTTC	CASSLVVGGGYEQYF
-	TRBJ2-2	TRBV19	once	TGTGCCAGTAGTATCGAGCGGATCACCGGGGAGCTGTTTTTT	CASSIERITGELFF
-	TRBJ1-5	TRBV2	-	TGTGCCAGCAGTGAAGAGGGGGGGGGACAGCCCCAGCATTTT	CASSEEGGGQPQHF
TRBD2	TRBJ2-1	TRBV18	once	TGTGCCAGCTCACCACGGGCTAGCGGGAACAATGAGCAGTTCTTC	CASSPRASGNNEQFF
-	TRBJ1-5	TRBV15	-	TGTGCCACCAGCCGGGGGTACGATCAGCCCCAGCATTTT	CATSRGYDQPQHF
-	TRBJ2-3	TRBV21-1	-	TGTGCCAGCAGCGAAAAGGCCCCCACGGTGAGGGGGAGGGCAGATACGCAGTATTTT	CASSEKAPTVRGRADTQYF
-	TRBJ1-4	TRBV12-5	-	TGTGCTAGTGGTTTGGTGCCGGTAGTTAATGAAAAACTGTTTTTT	CASGLVPVVNEKLFF
TRBD1	TRBJ2-7	TRBV11-2	-	TGTGCCAGCCGCGGGCAGGGGGCTTCCTACGAGCAGTACTTC	CASRGQGASYEQYF
-	TRBJ2-1	TRBV5-1	-	TGCGCCAGCAGCTCGGAGGGCGGCTCCTACAATGAGCAGTTCTTC	CASSSEGGSYNEQFF
TRBD1	TRBJ2-7	TRBV27	few	TGTGCCAGCAGTCCGATCCCGGGACAGCCGAGCTCCTACGAGCAGTACTTC	CASSPIPGQPSSYEQYF
-	TRBJ2-6	TRBV23-1	-	TGCGCCAGCAGTCAAGGGGTAGCGGGGGCCAACGTCCTGACTTTC	CASSQGVAGANVLTF
-	TRBJ2-7	TRBV2	-	TGTGCCAGCTCGCGTGGACAGCTCTACGAGCAGTACTTC	CASSRGQLYEQYF
TRBD2	TRBJ2-7	TRBV7-8	-	TGTGCCAGCAGCCGCTCCGCTAGCGGGGCCTACGAGCAGTACTTC	CASSRSASGAYEQYF
-	TRBJ2-5	TRBV10-2	once	TGCGCCAGCAGGATAGGGGGAACCCAGTACTTC	CASRIGGTQYF
-	TRBJ2-3	TRBV5-4	-	TGTGCCAGCAGCTTGGCCGTCCGCACAGATACGCAGTATTTT	CASSLAVRTDTQYF
-	TRBJ2-1	TRBV9	-	TGTGCCAGCAGTAAATTGGGGAGTAGCGGAGTTCCTTCCTACAATGAGCAGTTCTTC	CASSKLGSSGVPSYNEQFF
-	TRBJ2-3	TRBV7-3	once	TGTGCCAGCAGGACCGGGGGGCTTAAAGACACAGATACGCAGTATTTT	CASRTGGLKDTDTQYF
TRBD2	TRBJ2-3	TRBV9	-	TGTGCCAGCAAAATTAGCGGGAGGGGCACAGATACGCAGTATTTT	CASKISGRGTDTQYF
TRBD1	TRBJ1-2	TRBV6-1	-	TGTGCCAGCAACTTCGACAGGGGTAATGGCTACACCTTC	CASNFDRGNGYTF
-	TRBJ2-3	TRBV6-5	-	TGTGCCAGCCTCTCCCCAGCGGAGGGCACAGATACGCAGTATTTT	CASLSPAEGTDTQYF
TRBD2	TRBJ2-7	TRBV5-4	-	TGTGCCAGCAGCTTGATGACTAGCGGGACCTCCTACGAGCAGTACTTC	CASSLMTSGTSYEQYF
TRBD2	TRBJ2-7	TRBV2	-	TGTGCCAGCAGTCTATCCCCTAGCGGTACCTACGAGCAGTACTTC	CASSLSPSGTYEQYF
TRBD2	TRBJ2-2	TRBV6-6	once	TGTGCCAGCAGAAGAACTAGCGGTAACACCGGGGAGCTGTTTTTT	CASRRTSGNTGELFF
TRBD2	TRBJ2-1	TRBV7-9	-	TGTGCCAGCAGCTTGGGACTAGCGGGTACACATGAGCAGTTCTTC	CASSLGLAGTHEQFF
-	TRBJ2-1	TRBV9	few	TGTGCCAGCAGCGTGTCGGGGGATTACAATGAGCAGTTCTTC	CASSVSGDYNEQFF
TRBD2	TRBJ2-1	TRBV18	-	TGTGCCAGCTCACTACTAGCGGGAGATACAAATGAGCAGTTCTTC	CASSLLAGDTNEQFF
TRBD2	TRBJ2-1	TRBV6-5	-	TGTGCCAGCAGTTACTCCCTAGCGGGCTCCTACAATGAGCAGTTCTTC	CASSYSLAGSYNEQFF
-	TRBJ2-1	TRBV7-3	-	TGTGCCAGCAGCTTAGCGACAACCTACAATGAGCAGTTCTTC	CASSLATTYNEQFF
-	TRBJ1-1	TRBV28	-	TGTGCCAGCAGTTTACTAAACACTGAAGCTTTCTTT	CASSLLNTEAFF
TRBD1	TRBJ1-5	TRBV19	-	TGTGCCAGTAGGGGAGGGACAGGGGGCCCCAATCAGCCCCAGCATTTT	CASRGGTGGPNQPQHF
TRBD1	TRBJ2-2	TRBV28	-	TGTGCCAGCAGTTTATGGGACAGGGTCAACACCGGGGAGCTGTTTTTT	CASSLWDRVNTGELFF
TRBD1	TRBJ2-3	TRBV10-3	-	TGTGCCCCCCTACTTCCCGGGACAGGGGACACAGATACGCAGTATTTT	CAPLLPGTGDTDTQYF
TRBD2	TRBJ2-3	TRBV5-1	-	TGCGCCAGCAGCTTAAGACTAGCGGGAGAGAGGAGAGGGGACACAGATACGCAGTATTTT	CASSLRLAGERRGDTDTQYF
-	TRBJ2-7	TRBV15	few	TGTGCCACCAGCAGAGGGGGTGGGGCGAGCGCTTACGAGCAGTACTTC	CATSRGGGASAYEQYF
TRBD2	TRBJ2-7	TRBV6-5	-	TGTGCCAGCAACCCTACTCGGACTAGCGGCTACGAGCAGTACTTC	CASNPTRTSGYEQYF
-	TRBJ1-5	TRBV18	-	TGTGCCAGCTCACTGGACACCCCACATAACTATCAGCCCCAGCATTTT	CASSLDTPHNYQPQHF
TRBD1	TRBJ1-5	TRBV30	-	TGTGCCTGGAGTAAGACAGGGAATAGCAATCAGCCCCAGCATTTT	CAWSKTGNSNQPQHF
-	TRBJ1-4	TRBV27	-	TGTGCCAGCAGGTTAGTGGAGGAAAAACTGTTTTTT	CASRLVEEKLFF
TRBD2	TRBJ2-1	TRBV10-2	-	TGCGCCAGCAGTGGGCGGGAGGGCAGCAACTACAATGAGCAGTTCTTC	CASSGREGSNYNEQFF
TRBD1	TRBJ2-6	TRBV9	-	TGTGCCAGCAGCGTAGCCCTGACAGGGGGCGCGGCTGGGGCCAACGTCCTGACTTTC	CASSVALTGGAAGANVLTF
-	TRBJ2-7	TRBV29-1	-	TGCAGCGTTGAGATAGAATACGAGCAGTACTTC	CSVEIEYEQYF
-	TRBJ1-3	TRBV7-8	once	TGTGCCAGCAGCATCCGTGGAAACACCATATATTTT	CASSIRGNTIYF
-	TRBJ2-7	TRBV5-1	few	TGCGCCAGCAGCTCTGCGGCCGACTACGAGCAGTACTTC	CASSSAADYEQYF
TRBD2	TRBJ2-2	TRBV9	-	TGTGCCAGCAGCGTAGCGGGGGGATACACCGGGGAGCTGTTTTTT	CASSVAGGYTGELFF
-	TRBJ2-3	TRBV5-4	-	TGTGCCAGCAGCCCTAGGGACAAAAGCACAGATACGCAGTATTTT	CASSPRDKSTDTQYF
TRBD2	TRBJ2-1	TRBV18	-	TGTGCCAGCTCAGGCAGTGCGGGAGAGAGGCAGTTCTTC	CASSGSAGERQFF
-	TRBJ2-2	TRBV7-8	few	TGTGCCAGCAGCCCTAGAGAGACCGGGGAGCTGTTTTTT	CASSPRETGELFF
-	TRBJ2-1	TRBV6-1	-	TGTGCCAGCAGTGATTGGCAGGGGCACTACAATGAGCAGTTCTTC	CASSDWQGHYNEQFF
-	TRBJ1-2	TRBV9	-	TGTGCCAGCAGCGTAGAAGGAGGCAGCCGGAACTATGGCTACACCTTC	CASSVEGGSRNYGYTF
-	TRBJ2-7	TRBV9	-	TGTGCCAGCAGCGTAGGTAGCAGGGGAATGGGAGAGCAGTACTTC	CASSVGSRGMGEQYF
TRBD1	TRBJ2-3	TRBV5-1	-	TGCGCCAGCAGCTTACAGGGGGGAGATACGCAGTATTTT	CASSLQGGDTQYF
TRBD1	TRBJ2-7	TRBV6-1	-	TGTGCCAGCAGCGATCTTGGGACAGGGCTCTACGAGCAGTACTTC	CASSDLGTGLYEQYF
-	TRBJ1-4	TRBV5-6	-	TGTGCCAGCAGCTTGGCCACCCAGGGGATACAGGAAAAACTGTTTTTT	CASSLATQGIQEKLFF
TRBD1	TRBJ2-7	TRBV19	-	TGTGCCAGCCGCCAATTTCCGGGACAGGGTATCGACGAGCAGTACTTC	CASRQFPGQGIDEQYF
-	TRBJ2-5	TRBV7-3	-	TGTGCCAGCAGCCAAGGCGGTGAGACCCAAGAGACCCAGTACTTC	CASSQGGETQETQYF
-	TRBJ1-3	TRBV7-2	-	TGTGCCAGCAGCTCGACAGGCGGCTCTGGAAACACCATATATTTT	CASSSTGGSGNTIYF